The present TCR beta chain was sequenced within a study of CD8 T cells in Susac syndrome. A single count supports this clonotype. Random hexamers served to reverse transcribe about 0.5 to 1 ug RNA. A multiplex approach, immunoSEQ multiplex PCR, amplified TCR beta CDR3 across 54 Vbeta and 13 Jbeta. TCRdb called the immunoSEQ multiplex PCR reads again in MiXCR, with one record for every CDR3 protein. Here the sample spans 150,000 to 200,000 distinct CDR3 sequences, approximately 94% being singletons. Germline assignment: CDR1 MGHDK and CDR2 SYGVNS. The V end was cut by 4 bases, the J end by 5 bases, with 9 bases between. The CDR3 has 13 residues.

The rearrangement uses TRBV25-1 and TRBJ1-5; weak D call: TRBD1 (5 bases). This sequence originates from a human donor with Susac syndrome. Sequencing was performed on CD4+ T cells from PBMCs. The CDR3 loop is CASSAREYQPQHF. The CDR3 coding sequence is TGTGCCAGCAGTGCCAGGGAGTATCAGCCCCAGCATTTT.